A single sample is the source of the 20 T cell receptor beta chains below, sequenced in a study of Ad26.COV2.S vaccination and SARS-CoV-2 variants. Treatment denoted: roughly 19 received Ad26.COV2.S at low or high dose, single or two shots; roughly five received placebo; per-sample allocation not given. Day 63 following the first vaccine or placebo injection was when the samples were taken. Some clones are missing from TCRdb's copy, which holds only in-frame ones; the method was immunoSEQ multiplex PCR. The data contain roughly 510,000 clones, roughly 87% of them singletons. This specimen was peripheral blood, taken in a trial of Ad26.COV2.S vaccine versus placebo. These receptors were taken from a person aged 18-60 years who received the Ad26.COV2.S COVID-19 vaccine or a placebo.

This chain joins TRBV4-1 and TRBJ2-1; no definite D call. Trimming stripped 4 bases from V and 8 bases from J, with 15 bases between. Germline V gene sequence: CDR1 MGHRA, CDR2 YSYEKL. The CDR3 sequence is 14 residues long. The DNA of the CDR3 is TGCGCCAGCAGCCCCTCTATGGAAGCTGATGAGCAGTTCTTC. The encoded protein is CASSPSMEADEQFF.

The J gene is TRBJ1-2, the V gene TRBV9; D uncertain. Germline CDR1 and CDR2: SGDLS and YYNGEE. V gave up 3 bases and J gave up 2 bases, with 11 bases separating them. CDR3 length: 14 residues. This CDR3 reads CASSDPGSNYGYTF. DNA for the CDR3: TGTGCCAGCAGCGATCCCGGGTCCAACTATGGCTACACCTTC.

Here the CDR3 reads CASSEGGTHEQYF. CDR3 coding DNA: TGTGCCAGCAGTGAGGGCGGGACCCACGAGCAGTACTTC. This chain joins TRBV2 and TRBJ2-7, with D perhaps matching TRBD2 (6 bases). The CDR3 has 13 residues. Per the germline V gene, CDR1 is SNHLY and CDR2 is FYNNEI. V shed 3 bases and J shed 5 bases, with 11 bases lying between them.

J is TRBJ1-3 and V is TRBV18; tentative D call: TRBD1 (6 bases). Germline V gene sequence: CDR1 KGHSH, CDR2 LQKENI. Deletions cut 5 bases from V and 0 bases from J, with 17 bases between. This CDR3 has 17 amino acids. In nucleotides, the CDR3 is TGTGCCAGCTCAGCACTCCAGGGGCCAACCTCTGGAAACACCATATATTTT. Translation gives CASSALQGPTSGNTIYF.

This clone was seen once. V is TRBV30 and J is TRBJ1-6; 7 nucleotides align to TRBD1. Per the germline V gene, CDR1 is GTSNPN and CDR2 is SVGIG (reference sequence). V dropped 3 bases and J dropped 0; count of bases not matched to a gene: 8. This CDR3 region has 17 residues. This CDR3 is CAWRHRGRSSYNSPLHF. In DNA form, the CDR3 reads TGTGCCTGGAGACACAGGGGCAGGAGCTCCTATAATTCACCCCTCCACTTT.

The chain carries TRBV9 and TRBJ2-1; TRBD2 aligns across 9 bases. The CDR3 is 17 residues long. J lost 2 bases, V lost 0 bases, and 6 bases had no gene match. Looked up from germline, CDR1 is SGDLS and CDR2 is YYNGEE. CDR3 in amino acids: CASSVVEKREAYNEQFF. The CDR3 DNA reads TGTGCCAGCAGCGTAGTTGAGAAGCGGGAGGCCTACAATGAGCAGTTCTTC.

This clone was found a few times. This chain links TRBV9 with TRBJ2-1; a weak D match, TRBD1 (7 bases). CDR3 length equals 14 residues. Germline V gives CDR1 SGDLS, CDR2 YYNGEE. Trimming removed 3 bases from V and 12 bases from J, with 19 bases in between. CDR3 region: CASSGRPQGGAQFF. DNA for the CDR3: TGTGCCAGCAGCGGCCGACCCCAGGGGGGCGCGCAGTTCTTC.

V usage is TRBV4-3 and J usage is TRBJ1-3; TRBD1 agrees at 7 bases. The trim removed 4 bases at V and 4 bases at J, leaving 7 bases unmatched. CDR1 and CDR2 (germline): LGHNA, YSLEER. CDR3 length: 15 amino acids. CDR3 sequence (DNA): TGCGCCAGCAGCCGCTTGACAGGGCAAGGAAACACCATATATTTT. Protein sequence: CASSRLTGQGNTIYF.

V usage is TRBV29-1 and J usage is TRBJ2-1; D remains unclear. The CDR3 is 11 amino acids. V gave up 4 bases and J gave up 5 bases, with 6 bases separating them. CDR1 and CDR2 from the germline V gene are SQVTM and ANQGSEA. The CDR3 loop reads CSVVGNNEQFF. The DNA for the CDR3 is TGCAGCGTTGTCGGAAACAATGAGCAGTTCTTC.

The CDR3 protein is CARGTGIASGVNTEAFF. CDR3 sequence (DNA): TGTGCCAGAGGAACAGGAATCGCCTCTGGGGTGAACACTGAAGCTTTCTTT. This chain joins TRBV2 and TRBJ1-1; perhaps TRBD1 as D (5 bases). The CDR3 is 17 amino acids. From germline, CDR1 is SNHLY and CDR2 FYNNEI. Deletions cut 9 bases from V and 0 bases from J, with 23 bases between.

The V call is TRBV3-1 (or the pseudogene TRBV3-2), the J call TRBJ2-1, with a possible D match to TRBD2 (5 bases). The CDR3 sequence is 14 residues long. The V end lost 5 bases, the J end lost 5 bases, and 13 bases lay between the germline ends. Germline loops: CDR1 LGHDT, CDR2 YNNKEL (reference sequence). CDR3 nucleotides: TGTGCCAGCAGCGACGCCTGGGGAGACAATGAGCAGTTCTTC. This translates into CASSDAWGDNEQFF.

J is TRBJ1-1 and V is TRBV19; possible D gene TRBD1, 5 bases. V was cut by 4 bases and J by 9 bases, with 21 bases left in between. Germline V gives CDR1 LNHDA, CDR2 SQIVND (reference sequence). The length of the CDR3 is 15 residues. For the CDR3, the DNA is TGTGCCAGTAGTACCCGTCCTCCCGGGGCTCGGCAAGCTTTCTTT. It yields the protein CASSTRPPGARQAFF.

This chain connects TRBV3-1 (or the pseudogene TRBV3-2) to TRBJ2-7; D ambiguous. V was cut by 4 bases and J by 7 bases, with 14 bases left in between. Germline V gene sequence: CDR1 LGHDT, CDR2 YNNKEL (reference sequence). The CDR3 totals 13 residues. CDR3 amino acids: CASSLSRSREQYF. In nucleotides, the CDR3 is TGTGCCAGCAGCCTAAGTCGGTCTCGGGAGCAGTACTTC.

The table lists this clone with a few counts. V usage is TRBV7-8 and J usage is TRBJ1-3; 10 nucleotides line up with TRBD1. The CDR3 runs to 15 residues. Trimming removed 2 bases from V and 7 bases from J; junction bases left unmatched: 5. From germline, CDR1 is SGHVS and CDR2 FQNEAQ. CDR3 coding DNA: TGTGCCAGCAGCTTACAGACAGGGGGCTCTAACACCATATATTTT. Translation: CASSLQTGGSNTIYF.

The rearrangement joins TRBV4-3 to TRBJ2-1; TRBD2 aligns across 14 bases. V dropped 1 base and J dropped 6; count of bases not matched to a gene: 5. The CDR3 sequence is 17 residues long. Germline assignment: CDR1 LGHNA and CDR2 YSLEER. CDR3 sequence: CASSQGLAGGPSNEQFF. CDR3 in DNA: TGCGCCAGCAGCCAAGGACTAGCGGGAGGGCCTAGCAATGAGCAGTTCTTC.

V gene TRBV7-9 combines with J gene TRBJ2-7; 12 nucleotides align to TRBD2. V dropped 2 bases and J dropped 3; count of bases not matched to a gene: 8. This CDR3 contains 17 residues. CDR1 is SEHNR, CDR2 FQNEAQ, per germline (reference sequence). DNA of the CDR3: TGTGCCAGCAGCTTACCACAAACACTAGCGGGAGGCTACGAGCAGTACTTC. Translated: CASSLPQTLAGGYEQYF.

The chain is built from TRBV9 and TRBJ2-2; TRBD2 matches 12 bases. The trim removed 3 bases at V and 0 bases at J, leaving 9 bases unmatched. The CDR3 is 19 amino acids. CDR1 is SGDLS, CDR2 YYNGEE, per germline. The chain's CDR3 is CASSGPPGLAGTNTGELFF. The CDR3 DNA sequence: TGTGCCAGCAGCGGACCCCCGGGACTAGCGGGTACGAACACCGGGGAGCTGTTTTTT.

As DNA, the CDR3 is TGTGCCAGCAGCTTAGGCAGGGCCACGGATGGCTACACCTTC. It yields the protein CASSLGRATDGYTF. V gene TRBV7-2 combines with J gene TRBJ1-2; TRBD1 might be the D (5 bases). The V end was cut by 1 base, the J end by 6 bases, with 12 bases between. The length of the CDR3 is 14 residues. CDR1 and CDR2 from the germline V gene are SGHTA and FQGNSA. The full variable domain, with the rest looked up from reference TRBV7-2 and TRBJ1-2, is GAGVSQSPSNKVTEKGKDVELRCDPISGHTALYWYRQSLGQGLEFLIYFQGNSAPDKSGLPSDRFSAERTGGSVSTLTIQRTQQEDSAVYLCASSLGRATDGYTFGSGTRLTVV.

V usage is TRBV28 and J usage is TRBJ1-2; D is possibly TRBD1 (6 bases). Trimming cost V 10 bases and J 4 bases, with 16 bases left between them. This CDR3 is built from 13 residues. Germline CDR1 and CDR2: MDHEN and SYDVKM. The chain's CDR3 is CATSVNRVYGYTF. In nucleotides, the CDR3 is TGTGCCACCTCTGTTAACAGGGTCTATGGCTACACCTTC.

This sequence joins TRBV4-2 and TRBJ2-1; 13 positions agree with TRBD2. The V gene end was trimmed by 4 bases and the J gene end by 5 bases; junction bases not matched to a gene: 5. The CDR3 has 16 amino acids. From germline, CDR1 is LGHNA and CDR2 YNFKEQ. The CDR3 region is CASSPVGLAGNNEQFF. The CDR3 region has the DNA TGTGCCAGCAGCCCCGTGGGACTAGCGGGAAACAATGAGCAGTTCTTC.